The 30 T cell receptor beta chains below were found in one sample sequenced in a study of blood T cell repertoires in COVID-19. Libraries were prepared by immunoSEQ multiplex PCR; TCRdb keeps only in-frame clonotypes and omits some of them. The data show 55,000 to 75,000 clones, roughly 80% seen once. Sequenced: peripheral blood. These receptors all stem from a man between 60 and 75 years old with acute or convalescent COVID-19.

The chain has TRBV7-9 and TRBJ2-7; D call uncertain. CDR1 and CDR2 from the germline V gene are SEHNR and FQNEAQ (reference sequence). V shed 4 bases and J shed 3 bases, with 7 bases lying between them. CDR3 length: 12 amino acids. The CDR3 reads CASSSLGYEQYV. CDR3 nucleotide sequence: TGTGCCAGCAGCTCGCTCGGCTACGAGCAGTACGTC.

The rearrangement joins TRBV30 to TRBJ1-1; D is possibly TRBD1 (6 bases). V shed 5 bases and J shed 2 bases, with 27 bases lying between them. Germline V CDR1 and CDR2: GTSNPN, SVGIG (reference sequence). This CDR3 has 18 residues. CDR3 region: CAWQFPPPGHNNNTEAFF. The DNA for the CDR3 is TGTGCCTGGCAATTTCCCCCCCCGGGACACAACAACAACACTGAAGCTTTCTTT.

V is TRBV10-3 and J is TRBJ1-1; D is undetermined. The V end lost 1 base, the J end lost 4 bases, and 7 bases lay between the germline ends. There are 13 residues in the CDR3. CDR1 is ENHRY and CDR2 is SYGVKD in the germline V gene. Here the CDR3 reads CAISEWEGTEAFF. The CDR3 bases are TGTGCCATCAGTGAGTGGGAGGGCACTGAAGCTTTCTTT.

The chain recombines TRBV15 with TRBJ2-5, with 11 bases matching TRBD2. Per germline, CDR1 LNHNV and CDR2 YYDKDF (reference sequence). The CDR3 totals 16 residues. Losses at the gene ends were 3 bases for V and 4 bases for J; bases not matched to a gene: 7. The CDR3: CATSRRTSGGGETQYF. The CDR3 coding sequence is TGTGCCACCAGCAGGCGCACTAGCGGGGGAGGAGAGACCCAGTACTTC.

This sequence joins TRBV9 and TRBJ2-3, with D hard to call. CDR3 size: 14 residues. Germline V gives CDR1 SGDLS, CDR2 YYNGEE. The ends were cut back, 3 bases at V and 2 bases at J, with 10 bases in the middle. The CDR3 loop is CASSALHFTDTQYF. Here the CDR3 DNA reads TGTGCCAGCAGCGCCTTACATTTCACAGATACGCAGTATTTT.

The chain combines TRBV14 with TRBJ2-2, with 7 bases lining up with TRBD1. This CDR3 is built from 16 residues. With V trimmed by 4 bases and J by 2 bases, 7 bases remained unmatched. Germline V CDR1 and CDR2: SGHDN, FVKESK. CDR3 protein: CASSPWTGLNTGELFF. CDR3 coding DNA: TGTGCCAGCAGCCCATGGACAGGACTTAACACCGGGGAGCTGTTTTTT.

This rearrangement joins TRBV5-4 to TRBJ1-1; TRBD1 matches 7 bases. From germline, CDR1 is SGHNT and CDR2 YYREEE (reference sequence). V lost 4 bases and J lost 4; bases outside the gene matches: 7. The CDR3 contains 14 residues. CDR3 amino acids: CASSNGDRVTEAFF. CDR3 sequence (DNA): TGTGCCAGCAGCAACGGCGACAGGGTCACTGAAGCTTTCTTT.

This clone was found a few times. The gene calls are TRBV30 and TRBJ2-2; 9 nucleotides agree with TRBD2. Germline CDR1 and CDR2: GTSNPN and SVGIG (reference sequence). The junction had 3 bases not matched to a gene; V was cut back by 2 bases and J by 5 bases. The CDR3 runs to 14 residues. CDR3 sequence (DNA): TGTGCCTGGAGTAGCGGGGGGCCTACCGGGGAGCTGTTTTTT. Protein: CAWSSGGPTGELFF.

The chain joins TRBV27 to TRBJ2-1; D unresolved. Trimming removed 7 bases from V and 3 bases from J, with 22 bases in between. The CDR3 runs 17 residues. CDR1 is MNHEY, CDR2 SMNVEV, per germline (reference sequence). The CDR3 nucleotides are TGTGCCAGCACCCATGCCTCGGCAGCGCGGATCTACAATGAGCAGTTCTTC. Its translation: CASTHASAARIYNEQFF.

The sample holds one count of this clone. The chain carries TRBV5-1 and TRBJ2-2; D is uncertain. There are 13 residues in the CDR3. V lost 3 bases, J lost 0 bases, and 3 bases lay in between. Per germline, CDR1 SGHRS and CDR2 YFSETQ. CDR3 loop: CASSSANTGELFF. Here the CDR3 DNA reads TGCGCCAGCAGCTCGGCGAACACCGGGGAGCTGTTTTTT. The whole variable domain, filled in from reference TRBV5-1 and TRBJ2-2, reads KAGVTQTPRYLIKTRGQQVTLSCSPISGHRSVSWYQQTPGQGLQFLFEYFSETQRNKGNFPGRFSGRQFSNSRSEMNVSTLELGDSALYLCASSSANTGELFFGEGSRLTVL.

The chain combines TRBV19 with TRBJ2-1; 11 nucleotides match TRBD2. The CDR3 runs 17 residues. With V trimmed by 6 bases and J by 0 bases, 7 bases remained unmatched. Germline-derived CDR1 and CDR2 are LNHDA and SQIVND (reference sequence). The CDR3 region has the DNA TGTGCCAGTAGCATTAGCGGGGGGGATAGCTCCTACAATGAGCAGTTCTTC. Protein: CASSISGGDSSYNEQFF.

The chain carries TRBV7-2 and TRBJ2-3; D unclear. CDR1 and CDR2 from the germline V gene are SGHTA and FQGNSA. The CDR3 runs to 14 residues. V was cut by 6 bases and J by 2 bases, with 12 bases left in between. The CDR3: CASSSYEATDTQYF. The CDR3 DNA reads TGTGCCAGCAGTTCGTACGAAGCCACAGATACGCAGTATTTT.

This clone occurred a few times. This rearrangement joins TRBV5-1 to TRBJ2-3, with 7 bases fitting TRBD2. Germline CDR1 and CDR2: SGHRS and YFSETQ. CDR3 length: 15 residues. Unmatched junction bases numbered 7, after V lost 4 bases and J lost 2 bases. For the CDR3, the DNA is TGCGCCAGCAGCCCCCCCAGCGGGGACACAGATACGCAGTATTTT. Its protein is CASSPPSGDTDTQYF.

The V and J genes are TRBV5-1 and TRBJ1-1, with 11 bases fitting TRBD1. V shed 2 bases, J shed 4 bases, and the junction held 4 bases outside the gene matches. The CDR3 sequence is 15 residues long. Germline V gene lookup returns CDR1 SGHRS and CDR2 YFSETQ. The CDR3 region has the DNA TGCGCCAGCAGCTTCGTCGGGACAGGGGGCACTGAAGCTTTCTTT. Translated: CASSFVGTGGTEAFF.

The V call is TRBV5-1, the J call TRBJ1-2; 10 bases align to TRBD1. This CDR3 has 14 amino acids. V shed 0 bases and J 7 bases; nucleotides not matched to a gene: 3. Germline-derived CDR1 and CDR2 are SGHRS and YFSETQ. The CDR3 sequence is CASSLGQGALGYTF. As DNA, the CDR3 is TGCGCCAGCAGCTTGGGACAGGGGGCGCTTGGCTACACCTTC.

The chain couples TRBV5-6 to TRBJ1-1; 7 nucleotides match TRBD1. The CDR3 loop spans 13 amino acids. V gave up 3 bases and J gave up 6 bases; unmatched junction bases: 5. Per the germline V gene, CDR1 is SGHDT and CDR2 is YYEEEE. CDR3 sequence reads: CASSSDRAPEAFF. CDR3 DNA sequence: TGTGCCAGCAGCTCTGACAGGGCCCCTGAAGCTTTCTTT.

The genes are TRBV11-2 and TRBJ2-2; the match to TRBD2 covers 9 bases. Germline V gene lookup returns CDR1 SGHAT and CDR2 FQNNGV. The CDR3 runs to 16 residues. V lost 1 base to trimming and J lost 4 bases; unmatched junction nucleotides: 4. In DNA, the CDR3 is TGTGCCAGCAGCTTAGTCCAGCGGGGGGTCACCGGGGAGCTGTTTTTT. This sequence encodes CASSLVQRGVTGELFF. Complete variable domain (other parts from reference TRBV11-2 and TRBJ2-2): EAGVAQSPRYKIIEKRQSVAFWCNPISGHATLYWYQQILGQGPKLLIQFQNNGVVDDSQLPKDRFSAERLKGVDSTLKIQPAKLEDSAVYLCASSLVQRGVTGELFFGEGSRLTVL.

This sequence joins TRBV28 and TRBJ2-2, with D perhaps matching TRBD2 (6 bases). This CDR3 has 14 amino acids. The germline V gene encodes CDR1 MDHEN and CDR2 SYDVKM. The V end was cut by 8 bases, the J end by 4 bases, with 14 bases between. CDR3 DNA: TGTGCCAGCCAGTTTGCGGGACGCACCGGGGAGCTGTTTTTT. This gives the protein CASQFAGRTGELFF.

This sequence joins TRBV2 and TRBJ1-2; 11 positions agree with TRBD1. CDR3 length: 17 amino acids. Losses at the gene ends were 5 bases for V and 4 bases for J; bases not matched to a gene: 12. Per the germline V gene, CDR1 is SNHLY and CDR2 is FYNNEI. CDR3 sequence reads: CASSPGQGGELAYGYTF. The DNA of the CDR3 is TGTGCCAGCAGTCCGGGACAGGGGGGAGAGCTAGCCTATGGCTACACCTTC.

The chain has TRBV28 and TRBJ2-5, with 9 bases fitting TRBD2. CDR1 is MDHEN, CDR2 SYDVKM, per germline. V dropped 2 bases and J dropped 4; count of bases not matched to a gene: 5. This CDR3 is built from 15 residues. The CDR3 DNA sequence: TGTGCCAGCAGTTTACGCAGCGGGAGGATAGAGACCCAGTACTTC. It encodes CASSLRSGRIETQYF. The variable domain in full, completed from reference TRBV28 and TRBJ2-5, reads DVKVTQSSRYLVKRTGEKVFLECVQDMDHENMFWYRQDPGLGLRLIYFSYDVKMKEKGDIPEGYSVSREKKERFSLILESASTNQTSMYLCASSLRSGRIETQYFGPGTRLLVL.

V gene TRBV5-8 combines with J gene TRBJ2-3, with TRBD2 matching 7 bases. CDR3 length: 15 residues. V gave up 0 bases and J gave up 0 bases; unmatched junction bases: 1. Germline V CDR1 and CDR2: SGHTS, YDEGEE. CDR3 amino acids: CASSLGRESTDTQYF. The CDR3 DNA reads TGTGCCAGCAGCTTGGGGCGGGAGAGCACAGATACGCAGTATTTT.

The CDR3 DNA sequence: TGTGCCAGCAGCTCCCTAGCGGAATTTTCCTACGAGCAGTACTTC. It codes for CASSSLAEFSYEQYF. V gene TRBV11-2 combines with J gene TRBJ2-7, with 7 bases lining up with TRBD2. V lost 4 bases and J lost 1; bases outside the gene matches: 7. This CDR3 is built from 15 residues. The germline gives CDR1 SGHAT, CDR2 FQNNGV.

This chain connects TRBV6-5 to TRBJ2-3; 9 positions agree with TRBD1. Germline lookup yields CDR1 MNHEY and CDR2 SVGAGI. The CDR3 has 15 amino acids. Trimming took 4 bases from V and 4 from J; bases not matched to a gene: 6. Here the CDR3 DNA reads TGTGCCAGCAGTTCCCGGGACAGGGTAGCAGATACGCAGTATTTT. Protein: CASSSRDRVADTQYF.

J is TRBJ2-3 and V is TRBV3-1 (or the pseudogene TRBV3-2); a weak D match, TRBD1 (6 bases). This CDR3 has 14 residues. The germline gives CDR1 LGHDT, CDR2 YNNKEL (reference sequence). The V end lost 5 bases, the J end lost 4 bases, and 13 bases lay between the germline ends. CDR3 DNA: TGTGCCAGCAGCATACAGGGAGAGCCAGATACGCAGTATTTT. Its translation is CASSIQGEPDTQYF.

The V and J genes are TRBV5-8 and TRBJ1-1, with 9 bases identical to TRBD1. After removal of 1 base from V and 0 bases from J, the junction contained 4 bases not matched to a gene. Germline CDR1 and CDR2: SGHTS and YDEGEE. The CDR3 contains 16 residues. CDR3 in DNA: TGTGCCAGCAGCTTGTACAGGGGGCCTATGAACACTGAAGCTTTCTTT. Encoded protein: CASSLYRGPMNTEAFF. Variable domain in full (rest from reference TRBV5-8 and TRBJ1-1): EAGVTQSPTHLIKTRGQQATLRCSPISGHTSVYWYQQALGLGLQFLLWYDEGEERNRGNFPPRFSGRQFPNYSSELNVNALELEDSALYLCASSLYRGPMNTEAFFGQGTRLTVV.

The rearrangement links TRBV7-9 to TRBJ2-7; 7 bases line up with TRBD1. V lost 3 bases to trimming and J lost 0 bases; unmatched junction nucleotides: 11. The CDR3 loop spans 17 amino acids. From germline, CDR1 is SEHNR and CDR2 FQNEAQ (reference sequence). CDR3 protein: CASSFGTASHPSYEQYF. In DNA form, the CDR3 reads TGTGCCAGCAGCTTTGGGACAGCAAGCCACCCCTCCTACGAGCAGTACTTC.

The CDR3 bases are TGCGCCAGCAGCTATGGGGCTAGCGGGAGAGAAGATACGCAGTATTTT. As protein: CASSYGASGREDTQYF. The chain uses TRBV5-1 and TRBJ2-3, with 10 bases aligning to TRBD2. The CDR3 spans 16 residues. The junction had 9 bases not matched to a gene; V was cut back by 3 bases and J by 5 bases. CDR1 and CDR2 (germline): SGHRS, YFSETQ.

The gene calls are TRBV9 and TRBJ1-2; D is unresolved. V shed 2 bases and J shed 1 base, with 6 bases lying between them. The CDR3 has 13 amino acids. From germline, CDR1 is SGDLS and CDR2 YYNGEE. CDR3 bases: TGTGCCAGCAGCGTGACAAATAACTATGGCTACACCTTC. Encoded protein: CASSVTNNYGYTF.

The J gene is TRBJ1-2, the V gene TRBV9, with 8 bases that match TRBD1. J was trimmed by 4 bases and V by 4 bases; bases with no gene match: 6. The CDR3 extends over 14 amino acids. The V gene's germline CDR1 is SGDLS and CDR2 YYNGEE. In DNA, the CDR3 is TGTGCCAGCAGCCCTACGGACAGGGCCTATGGCTACACCTTC. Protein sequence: CASSPTDRAYGYTF.

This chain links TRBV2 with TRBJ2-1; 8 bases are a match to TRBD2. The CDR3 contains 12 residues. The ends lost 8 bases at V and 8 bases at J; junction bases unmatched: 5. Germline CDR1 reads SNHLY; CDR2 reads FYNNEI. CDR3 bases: TGTGCCAGCGAGCGGGAGCAGGATGAGCAGTTCTTC. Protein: CASEREQDEQFF.